Sequencing of this TCR beta chain was carried out in a study of early T cells in non-severe SARS-CoV-2 infection. Study details: With bulk RNA from unsorted whole blood as input, sequencing yielded unpaired chains.

Each CDR3 protein is one row after TCRdb ran MiXCR on the 5' RACE reads. The data contain tens of thousands of distinct CDR3 sequences, 12% of them singletons. Trimming removed 5 bases from V and 6 bases from J, with 11 bases in between. Germline CDR1 SGHDT, CDR2 YYEEEE. The CDR3 is made up of 12 amino acids. The chain uses TRBV5-6 and TRBJ1-2, with a possible D match to TRBD1 (5 bases). The TCR was taken from an adult who was a healthcare worker with PCR-confirmed SARS-CoV-2 infection or an uninfected control (not recorded which). Material for sequencing was whole blood. DNA for the CDR3: TGTGCCAGCAGTCGAGGGGTTAATGGCTACACCTTC. It codes for CASSRGVNGYTF.